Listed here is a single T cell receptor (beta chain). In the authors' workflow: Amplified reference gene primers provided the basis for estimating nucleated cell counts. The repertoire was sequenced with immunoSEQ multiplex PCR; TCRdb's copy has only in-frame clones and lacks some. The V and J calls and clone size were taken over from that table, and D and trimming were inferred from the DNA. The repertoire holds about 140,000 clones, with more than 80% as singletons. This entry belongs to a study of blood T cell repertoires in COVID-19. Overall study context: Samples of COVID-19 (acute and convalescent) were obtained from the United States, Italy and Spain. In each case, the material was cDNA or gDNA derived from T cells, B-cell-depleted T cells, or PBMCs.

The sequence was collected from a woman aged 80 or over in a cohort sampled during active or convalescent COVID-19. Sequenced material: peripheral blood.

In DNA, the CDR3 is TGTGCCAGTAGAGATCCAGGGAGGCACACTGAAGCTTTCTTT. As protein: CASRDPGRHTEAFF. The chain has TRBV19 and TRBJ1-1, with a weak D call TRBD1 (5 bases). This CDR3 comprises 14 residues. The germline V gene has CDR1 LNHDA and CDR2 SQIVND (reference sequence). The V end was cut by 6 bases, the J end by 3 bases, with 14 bases between. Full variable domain (remainder filled in from reference TRBV19 and TRBJ1-1): DGGITQSPKYLFRKEGQNVTLSCEQNLNHDAMYWYRQDPGQGLRLIYYSQIVNDFQKGDIAEGYSVSREKKESFPLTVTSAQKNPTAFYLCASRDPGRHTEAFFGQGTRLTVV.